Presented here are 8 T cell receptor beta chains from one specimen sequenced in a study of CD8 T cells in ankylosing spondylitis. What these receptors recognize is not known. Study-level findings and limits: Ankylosing spondylitis blood appeared to be characterized by a TCR beta motif of eight highly homologous variants.

TCRdb called the 5' RACE reads again in MiXCR, with one record for every CDR3 protein. The data contain 390,000 or so distinct CDR3 sequences, about 22% of them singletons. Sequenced sample: blood, either unsorted or a sorted T cell fraction (not recorded which). These receptors all come from a male donor with ankylosing spondylitis.

This clonotype was found a few times. The rearrangement links TRBV7-9 to TRBJ2-7; 9 nucleotides line up with TRBD1. Germline assignment: CDR1 SEHNR and CDR2 FQNEAQ (reference sequence). Trimming removed 5 bases from V and 3 bases from J; junction bases left unmatched: 5. The CDR3 has 14 amino acids. The CDR3 nucleotides read TGTGCCAGCAGCCTACGACAGGGGGGCTACGAGCAGTACTTC. Translating gives CASSLRQGGYEQYF.

This clonotype was seen a few times. The chain uses TRBV12-3 or TRBV12-4 and TRBJ1-5; 7 bases align to TRBD1. V shed 5 bases, J shed 6 bases, and the junction held 7 bases outside the gene matches. The CDR3 extends over 14 amino acids. CDR3 loop: CASSPRQGGQPQHF. The CDR3 DNA sequence: TGTGCCAGCAGTCCCCGACAGGGAGGTCAGCCCCAGCATTTT.

This clonotype was detected many times. This rearrangement joins TRBV7-2 to TRBJ1-5, with D unclear. The CDR3 covers 15 residues. Germline CDR1 SGHTA, CDR2 FQGNSA. V was trimmed by 4 bases and J by 0 bases, leaving 10 bases between them. CDR3 in DNA: TGTGCCAGCAGCTCAGGCGCCAATAGCAATCAGCCCCAGCATTTT. It is translated as CASSSGANSNQPQHF.

V usage is TRBV10-3 and J usage is TRBJ2-7; 7 bases line up with TRBD1. Germline trimming cut 7 bases from V and 2 bases from J; bases unmatched to any gene: 8. CDR3 size: 14 residues. Germline CDR1 ENHRY, CDR2 SYGVKD. As DNA, the CDR3 is TGTGCCATCACGGGACAGAGGGAACCCTACGAGCAGTACTTC. Its protein product is CAITGQREPYEQYF.

This chain joins TRBV28 and TRBJ2-2; D may be TRBD1 or TRBD2 (5 bases each). CDR1 is MDHEN, CDR2 SYDVKM, per germline. The length of the CDR3 is 19 residues. The V end lost 8 bases, the J end lost 4 bases, and 29 bases lay between the germline ends. CDR3 region: CASGYPGTGGSWGTGELFF. The CDR3 coding sequence is TGTGCCAGCGGATACCCCGGGACCGGAGGAAGCTGGGGCACCGGGGAGCTGTTTTTT.

V gene TRBV2 combines with J gene TRBJ1-5; 7 nucleotides agree with TRBD1. CDR3 size: 15 residues. Germline V gene data show CDR1 as SNHLY and CDR2 as FYNNEI. The trim removed 6 bases at V and 5 bases at J, leaving 10 bases unmatched. The CDR3 protein is CASSVTQGWDQPQHF. The CDR3, as DNA: TGTGCCAGCAGCGTAACACAGGGGTGGGATCAGCCCCAGCATTTT.

In this sample, this clonotype turned up many times. This chain uses TRBV28 with TRBJ1-3, with D unclear. This CDR3 comprises 10 residues. Trimming took 3 bases from V and 10 from J, leaving 4 bases between them. The germline V gene has CDR1 MDHEN and CDR2 SYDVKM. CDR3 DNA: TGTGCCAGCAGTTTCAGTACCATATATTTT. Its translation: CASSFSTIYF.

This chain joins TRBV19 and TRBJ2-7; D call uncertain. The length of the CDR3 is 13 residues. CDR1 is LNHDA, CDR2 SQIVND, per germline (reference sequence). The V and J ends lost 6 bases and 2 bases respectively, with 11 bases between them. The CDR3 spells CASSQQWAYEQYF. The CDR3 DNA reads TGTGCCAGTAGCCAACAGTGGGCCTACGAGCAGTACTTC.